This T cell receptor beta chain was profiled in a study of early T cells in non-severe SARS-CoV-2 infection. Individual cDNA molecules received unique molecular identifiers. TCRdb used MiXCR to reprocess the 5' RACE reads, holding one entry per CDR3 protein. Among just over 9,000 distinct CDR3 sequences listed, about 5% were seen once. By sample share, this clonotype is medium-sized. The CDR3 covers 15 residues. Germline-derived CDR1 and CDR2 are SGHAT and FQNNGV. The V and J ends lost 10 bases and 0 bases, in that order; junction bases with no gene match: 9. Sequencing was done on a sample of whole blood. This clonotype was sampled from an adult who was a healthcare worker with PCR-confirmed SARS-CoV-2 infection or an uninfected control (not recorded which). The rearrangement joins TRBV11-2 to TRBJ1-1, with 9 bases lining up with TRBD1. The CDR3 region has the DNA TGTGCCACCAACCGGGACAGGGACATGAACACTGAAGCTTTCTTT. Translated: CATNRDRDMNTEAFF.